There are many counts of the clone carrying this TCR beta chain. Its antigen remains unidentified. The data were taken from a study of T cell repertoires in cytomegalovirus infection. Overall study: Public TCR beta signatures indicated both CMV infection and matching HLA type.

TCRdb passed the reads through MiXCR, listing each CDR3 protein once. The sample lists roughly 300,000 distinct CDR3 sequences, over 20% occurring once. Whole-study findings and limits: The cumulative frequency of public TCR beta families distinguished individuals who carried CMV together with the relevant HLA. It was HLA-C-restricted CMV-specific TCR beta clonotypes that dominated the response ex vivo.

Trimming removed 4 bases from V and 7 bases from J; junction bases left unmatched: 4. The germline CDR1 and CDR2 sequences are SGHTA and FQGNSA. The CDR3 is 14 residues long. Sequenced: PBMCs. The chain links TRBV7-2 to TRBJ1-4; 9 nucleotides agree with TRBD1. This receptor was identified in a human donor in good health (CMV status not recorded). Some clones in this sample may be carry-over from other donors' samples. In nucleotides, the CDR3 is TGTGCCAGCAGCTCGGACAGGGGTAGTGAAAAACTGTTTTTT. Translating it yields CASSSDRGSEKLFF.